This T cell receptor beta chain was identified during a study of high-grade serous ovarian cancer treatment subgroups. Looked up from germline, CDR1 is LNHDA and CDR2 is SQIVND (reference sequence). V lost 7 bases to trimming and J lost 1 base, with 16 bases between them. The CDR3 has 15 residues. This clone was detected only a few times. The antigen remains undetermined. TCRdb's table, derived via immunoSEQ multiplex PCR, lists solely in-frame clones and lacks some. This table holds several thousand clones, almost 70% found once. Whole-study findings and limits: Tumors within one patient showed repertoire similarity of roughly 0.095 to 0.85.

Tumor samples were obtained before definitive surgery or chemotherapy. The specimen was tumor tissue. The sequence came from a human donor with high-grade serous ovarian cancer. The chain carries TRBV19 and TRBJ1-1; D might be TRBD1 (6 bases). CDR3 region: CASTPRRGPNTEAFF. The CDR3, as DNA: TGTGCCAGTACCCCACGCAGGGGACCGAACACTGAAGCTTTCTTT.